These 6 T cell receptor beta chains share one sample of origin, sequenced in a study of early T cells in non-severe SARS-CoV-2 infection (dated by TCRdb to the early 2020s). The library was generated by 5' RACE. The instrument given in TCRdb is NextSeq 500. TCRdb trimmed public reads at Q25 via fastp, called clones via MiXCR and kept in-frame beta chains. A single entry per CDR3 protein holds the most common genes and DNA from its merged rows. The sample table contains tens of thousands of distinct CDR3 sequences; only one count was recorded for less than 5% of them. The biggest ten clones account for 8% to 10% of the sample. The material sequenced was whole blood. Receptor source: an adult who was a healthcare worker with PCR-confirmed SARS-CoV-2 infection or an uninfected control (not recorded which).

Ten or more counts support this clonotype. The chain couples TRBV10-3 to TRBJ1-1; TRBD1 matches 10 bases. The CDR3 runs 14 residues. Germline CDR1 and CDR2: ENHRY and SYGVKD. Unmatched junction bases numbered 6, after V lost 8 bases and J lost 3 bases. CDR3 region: CAIGRTGGDTEAFF. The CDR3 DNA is TGTGCCATCGGGCGGACAGGGGGGGACACTGAAGCTTTCTTT.

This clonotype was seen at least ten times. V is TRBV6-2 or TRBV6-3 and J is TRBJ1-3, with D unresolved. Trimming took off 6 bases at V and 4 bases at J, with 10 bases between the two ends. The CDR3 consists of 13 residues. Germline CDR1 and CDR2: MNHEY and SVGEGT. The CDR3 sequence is CASSEKPGNTIYF. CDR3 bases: TGTGCCAGCAGCGAAAAACCCGGAAACACCATATATTTT.

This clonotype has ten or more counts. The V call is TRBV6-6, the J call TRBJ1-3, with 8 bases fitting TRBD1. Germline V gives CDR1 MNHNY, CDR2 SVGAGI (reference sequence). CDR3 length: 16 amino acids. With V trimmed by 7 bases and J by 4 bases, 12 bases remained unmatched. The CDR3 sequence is CASIPFQGAVGNTIYF. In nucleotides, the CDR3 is TGTGCCAGCATCCCATTTCAGGGGGCAGTAGGAAACACCATATATTTT.

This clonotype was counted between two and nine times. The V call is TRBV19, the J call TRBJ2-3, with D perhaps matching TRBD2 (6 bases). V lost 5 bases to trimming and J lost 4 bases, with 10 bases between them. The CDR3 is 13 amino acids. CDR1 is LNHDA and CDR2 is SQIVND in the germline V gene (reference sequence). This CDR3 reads CASSPRLADTQYF. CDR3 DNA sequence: TGTGCCAGTAGTCCTCGACTAGCAGATACGCAGTATTTT.

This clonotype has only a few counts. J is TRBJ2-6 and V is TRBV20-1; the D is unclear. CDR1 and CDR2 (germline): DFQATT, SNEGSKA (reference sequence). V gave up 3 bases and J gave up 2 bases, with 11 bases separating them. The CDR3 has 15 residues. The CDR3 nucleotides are TGCAGTGCTAGTACAGCTCCCACTGGGGCCAACGTCCTGACTTTC. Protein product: CSASTAPTGANVLTF.

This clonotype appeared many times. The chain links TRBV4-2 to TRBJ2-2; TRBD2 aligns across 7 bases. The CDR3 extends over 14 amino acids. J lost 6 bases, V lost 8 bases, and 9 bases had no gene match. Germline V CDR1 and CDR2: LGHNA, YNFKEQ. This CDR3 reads CASRSGILAGELFF. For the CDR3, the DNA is TGTGCCAGCCGCAGCGGGATATTAGCCGGGGAGCTGTTTTTT.